These T cell receptor beta chains were read from a single sample in a study of shared clonotypes between healthy human individuals. Clones were read by immunoSEQ multiplex PCR, and TCRdb kept only the in-frame ones, dropping some. The data hold over 750,000 clones, with 96% observed a single time. Sequences were obtained from naive CD8+ T cells sorted from blood. The source of these receptors is a man aged 25 to 40 in good health. Both conserved end residues are part of each CDR3. Each record gives: J gene, V gene, D gene, CDR3 protein. D genes are given only for firm matches.

J gene: TRBJ2-3; V gene: TRBV18; D gene: NA; CDR3 protein: CASSPMEELGDTQYF
J gene: TRBJ2-1; V gene: TRBV5-4; D gene: NA; CDR3 protein: CASSYYNEQFF
J gene: TRBJ2-1; V gene: TRBV27; D gene: TRBD1; CDR3 protein: CASSFGQANQQFF
J gene: TRBJ2-4; V gene: TRBV5-6; D gene: NA; CDR3 protein: CASSLSSILDIQYF
J gene: TRBJ1-2; V gene: TRBV9; D gene: TRBD1; CDR3 protein: CASTSTGANYGYTF
J gene: TRBJ2-7; V gene: TRBV7-9; D gene: NA; CDR3 protein: CASSHGLNGYYEQYF
J gene: TRBJ2-7; V gene: TRBV19; D gene: TRBD1; CDR3 protein: CASSIGTGEYEQYF
J gene: TRBJ2-1; V gene: TRBV27; D gene: TRBD2; CDR3 protein: CASSSQLAEGVNEQFF
J gene: TRBJ1-5; V gene: TRBV7-9; D gene: TRBD1; CDR3 protein: CASSGVPGQGARGNQPQHF
J gene: TRBJ2-7; V gene: TRBV4-2; D gene: NA; CDR3 protein: CASSQESSAAYEQYF
J gene: TRBJ2-2; V gene: TRBV7-9; D gene: TRBD1; CDR3 protein: CASSPDRDPGELFF
J gene: TRBJ2-7; V gene: TRBV11-2; D gene: NA; CDR3 protein: CASSPRGGAGNEQYF
J gene: TRBJ1-3; V gene: TRBV29-1; D gene: NA; CDR3 protein: CSVESGSGNTIYF
J gene: TRBJ2-2; V gene: TRBV7-9; D gene: TRBD1; CDR3 protein: CASSPSWDRVITGELFF
J gene: TRBJ2-2; V gene: TRBV9; D gene: TRBD2; CDR3 protein: CASSPWTSGRANGELFF
J gene: TRBJ1-5; V gene: TRBV5-5; D gene: NA; CDR3 protein: CASSLANSLQPQHF
J gene: TRBJ2-2; V gene: TRBV14; D gene: NA; CDR3 protein: CASSPFQASGELFF
J gene: TRBJ2-7; V gene: TRBV6-6; D gene: TRBD1; CDR3 protein: CASTDDRGLFEQYF
J gene: TRBJ2-7; V gene: TRBV5-4; D gene: TRBD2; CDR3 protein: CASSLASGTLAYEQYF
J gene: TRBJ2-7; V gene: TRBV9; D gene: TRBD2; CDR3 protein: CASSADPGLAGGRPYEQYF
J gene: TRBJ2-7; V gene: TRBV5-6; D gene: TRBD1; CDR3 protein: CASSLDMGQGVYGDEQYF
J gene: TRBJ2-1; V gene: TRBV7-8; D gene: TRBD2; CDR3 protein: CASSYVGLARNEQFF
J gene: TRBJ2-7; V gene: TRBV27; D gene: TRBD2; CDR3 protein: CASHAGGLEQYF
J gene: TRBJ2-7; V gene: TRBV16; D gene: NA; CDR3 protein: CASSQSGQVTYEQYF
J gene: TRBJ2-1; V gene: TRBV2; D gene: NA; CDR3 protein: CASSVTPDSLSYNEQFF
J gene: TRBJ1-2; V gene: TRBV7-9; D gene: NA; CDR3 protein: CASSQSTGPIYGYTF
J gene: TRBJ1-5; V gene: TRBV6-6; D gene: NA; CDR3 protein: CASIPSGGQPQHF
J gene: TRBJ2-7; V gene: TRBV10-3; D gene: TRBD2; CDR3 protein: CAIGVAGAYEQYF
J gene: TRBJ2-1; V gene: TRBV15; D gene: NA; CDR3 protein: CATSQTLGLSYNEQFF
J gene: TRBJ2-5; V gene: TRBV27; D gene: TRBD1; CDR3 protein: CASRTGAETQYF
J gene: TRBJ2-7; V gene: TRBV5-5; D gene: TRBD1; CDR3 protein: CASSLGDSPSYERYF
J gene: TRBJ2-5; V gene: TRBV10-3; D gene: TRBD1; CDR3 protein: CAIGRTGEETQYF
J gene: TRBJ2-7; V gene: TRBV2; D gene: NA; CDR3 protein: CASSEEAGTYEQYF
J gene: TRBJ2-2; V gene: TRBV7-6; D gene: TRBD2; CDR3 protein: CASSLDPSSGANTGELFF
J gene: TRBJ1-2; V gene: TRBV6-5; D gene: NA; CDR3 protein: CASSQSPNYGYTF
J gene: TRBJ1-5; V gene: TRBV5-4; D gene: NA; CDR3 protein: CASSLRGDNQPQHF
J gene: TRBJ1-2; V gene: TRBV5-6; D gene: NA; CDR3 protein: CASSSEDRMLYGYTF
J gene: TRBJ2-5; V gene: TRBV5-1; D gene: TRBD2; CDR3 protein: CASSLKEGTSWDKETQYF
J gene: TRBJ2-3; V gene: TRBV6-1; D gene: NA; CDR3 protein: CASPETGTMADTQYF
J gene: TRBJ1-4; V gene: TRBV4-1; D gene: NA; CDR3 protein: CASSPPDSLLNEKLFF
J gene: TRBJ1-1; V gene: TRBV19; D gene: TRBD1; CDR3 protein: CASRPFTGGPEAFF
J gene: TRBJ2-7; V gene: TRBV19; D gene: TRBD1; CDR3 protein: CASSIWTGSSYEQYF
J gene: TRBJ2-1; V gene: TRBV7-6; D gene: TRBD1; CDR3 protein: CASSLNPGQGGSYNEQFF
J gene: TRBJ2-7; V gene: TRBV4-3; D gene: NA; CDR3 protein: CASSQDTGSPYEQYF